This record covers a single T cell receptor beta chain. The antigen is undetermined. The sequenced template was cDNA made from the entire isolated RNA. Sequencing used immunoSEQ multiplex PCR; TCRdb keeps in-frame clones, though not all of them. The table has 120,000 to 150,000 clones, more than 10% seen once. Looked up from germline, CDR1 is SGHTA and CDR2 is FQGNSA. The CDR3 runs to 14 residues. Trimming took off 4 bases at V and 2 bases at J, with 12 bases between the two ends. Central memory, naive, regulatory and stem cell-like memory CD4+ cells were sorted by CD45RO/CCR7/CD25/CD127/CD95/CD27. This record comes from a study of beta chain features in type 1 diabetes. Study results and caveats: Patients with Type 1 diabetes showed moderately but significantly shorter TCRB CDR3s in all four CD4+ subsets.

The sequenced sample consisted of central memory CD4+ T cells from blood. V gene TRBV7-2 combines with J gene TRBJ2-7; D remains ambiguous. The TCR comes from a young man with type 1 diabetes. The CDR3 nucleotides read TGTGCCAGCAGCTCTTACTTGGGAACCTACGAGCAGTACTTC. Encoded protein: CASSSYLGTYEQYF.